This is a list of T cell receptor beta chains from one sample in a study of beta chain features in type 1 diabetes. Method: immunoSEQ multiplex PCR; TCRdb's copy keeps in-frame clones and lacks some. The sample contains hundreds of thousands of clones, around 15% of which appear only once. Input material: naive CD4+ T cells from blood. The source of these receptors is a man aged 18 to 30 in good health. Each CDR3 is given with its conserved first and last residue. The order of the fields is V gene, J gene, D gene, clone size, CDR3 protein, CDR3 DNA. D genes are given only for firm matches. Rows may omit the clone size; those that give it use once, few, many or a size class.

TRBV6-4	TRBJ2-3	TRBD2	NA	CVSGSVGDTQYF	TGCGTTAGCGGGAGTGTAGGAGATACGCAGTATTTT
TRBV15	TRBJ1-5	NA	NA	CATSRAGQPQHF	TGTGCCACCAGCAGAGCGGGTCAGCCCCAGCATTTT
TRBV4-3	TRBJ1-2	NA	many	CASSQETSYGYTF	TGCGCCAGCAGCCAAGAAACTTCCTATGGCTACACCTTC
TRBV7-2	TRBJ2-2	NA	NA	CASSLRRLNTGELFF	TGTGCCAGCAGCTTAAGACGATTGAACACCGGGGAGCTGTTTTTT
TRBV27	TRBJ1-5	NA	NA	CASSSRSNQPQHF	TGTGCCAGCAGTTCCAGGAGCAATCAGCCCCAGCATTTT
TRBV13	TRBJ1-2	NA	NA	CASSLGHLTQAYSNYGYTF	TGTGCCAGCAGCTTAGGCCACCTGACCCAGGCATACTCTAACTATGGCTACACCTTC
TRBV7-2	TRBJ2-7	TRBD1	NA	CASSPPRDRAGQYF	TGTGCCAGCAGCCCTCCCCGGGACAGGGCAGGGCAGTACTTC
TRBV4-3	TRBJ1-5	NA	few	CASSQEMSGGQPQHF	TGCGCCAGCAGCCAAGAGATGTCGGGGGGTCAGCCCCAGCATTTT
TRBV27	TRBJ2-7	TRBD1	NA	CASRLGQGTGAGEQYF	TGTGCCAGCAGACTGGGACAGGGGACGGGGGCCGGCGAGCAGTACTTC
TRBV4-1	TRBJ2-5	NA	once	CASSQGQRVQETQYF	TGCGCCAGCAGCCAAGGGCAGCGGGTACAAGAGACCCAGTACTTC
TRBV7-9	TRBJ1-2	NA	NA	CASSPEEGPYGYTF	TGTGCCAGCAGCCCAGAGGAGGGGCCCTATGGCTACACCTTC